This is a list of T cell receptor beta chains from one sample in a study of blood T cell repertoires in COVID-19. Repertoires were generated with immunoSEQ multiplex PCR, while TCRdb's copy carries only in-frame clones and drops some. There are 470,000 or so clones in the sample; 75% to 90% occur only once, and 3.2% lies in the top ten. The sequenced sample consisted of peripheral blood. These receptors originate from a human donor in a cohort sampled during active COVID-19. CDR3s leave out the opening cysteine and the closing phenylalanine or tryptophan.

v_call	j_call	cdr3_aa
TRBV10-1	TRBJ1-1	ASSELGLGTEAF
TRBV27	TRBJ1-1	ASSRSQGVTEAF
TRBV7-2	TRBJ2-1	ASSPGGGLNEQF
TRBV5-1	TRBJ2-7	ASSLESAAYEQY
TRBV30	TRBJ2-2	AWSGGLVGELF
TRBV29-1	TRBJ1-1	SVEVAGVNTEAF
TRBV3-1/TRBV3-2	TRBJ2-1	ASSQVAGSLGEQF
TRBV6-2/TRBV6-3	TRBJ2-3	ASSSRTSGTDTQY
TRBV24-1	TRBJ1-2	ATSPRSGNGYT
TRBV7-2	TRBJ2-5	ASSPPGLAGETQY
TRBV4-2	TRBJ2-7	ASSHKTDIAGTYEQY
TRBV2	TRBJ2-3	ASMVGPGADTQY